Following are 16 T cell receptor beta chains from one sample sequenced in a study of shared clonotypes between healthy human individuals. The naive CD8 fraction comprised CD45RO-negative cells positively selected for CCR7 and excluded terminally differentiated effector memory CD45RA+ cells. Produced via immunoSEQ multiplex PCR; TCRdb's table is partial and in-frame only. The table includes about 820,000 clones, around 93% detected once. Sequencing used naive CD8+ T cells sorted from blood. Receptors were obtained from a man aged 25-45 years in good health.

This clone was seen only once. In the same sample, other DNA sequences code for this CDR3. V is TRBV27 and J is TRBJ1-1, with D unresolved. V lost 4 bases and J 3 bases, leaving 9 bases between the germline ends. The CDR3 contains 13 residues. Germline CDR1 MNHEY, CDR2 SMNVEV (reference sequence). CDR3 nucleotides: TGTGCCAGCAGTTGGGGTGGGGACACTGAAGCTTTCTTT. Amino acid sequence: CASSWGGDTEAFF.

With respect to this clone: The same CDR3 arises from other DNA sequences in this sample as well. The chain is built from TRBV10-2 and TRBJ2-2, with D unresolved. This CDR3 has 11 amino acids. V was pared by 4 bases and J by 5 bases, with 2 bases between. CDR1 and CDR2 (germline): WSHSY, SAAADI. CDR3 coding DNA: TGCGCCAGCAGTGTAACCGGGGAGCTGTTTTTT. This codes for CASSVTGELFF.

The rearrangement joins TRBV5-4 to TRBJ2-1; possible D gene TRBD2, 5 bases. Germline assignment: CDR1 SGHNT and CDR2 YYREEE (reference sequence). V dropped 1 base and J dropped 7 bases, with 12 bases sitting between them. This CDR3 has 14 residues. CDR3 coding DNA: TGTGCCAGCAGCTTGTGGGATACGGGAAATGAGCAGTTCTTC. Protein product: CASSLWDTGNEQFF.

This chain joins TRBV28 and TRBJ2-7; D perhaps matches TRBD1 (5 bases). This CDR3 spans 15 amino acids. Trimming shortened V by 2 bases and J by 0 bases, and 11 bases separated the two germline ends. Germline loops: CDR1 MDHEN, CDR2 SYDVKM. The CDR3 sequence is CASSLRGHYSYEQYF. Here the CDR3 DNA reads TGTGCCAGCAGTTTAAGAGGACACTACTCCTACGAGCAGTACTTC.

The CDR3, as DNA: TGTGCCAGCAGCGACCCGTACCGGGGAATGTCAGATACGCAGTATTTT. Translating it yields CASSDPYRGMSDTQYF. The rearrangement joins TRBV9 to TRBJ2-3, with D tentatively TRBD2 (5 bases). The CDR3 consists of 16 residues. The germline V gene encodes CDR1 SGDLS and CDR2 YYNGEE. Trimming took off 3 bases at V and 4 bases at J, with 18 bases between the two ends. Looking up the rest from reference TRBV9 and TRBJ2-3 gives the full variable domain: DSGVTQTPKHLITATGQRVTLRCSPRSGDLSVYWYQQSLDQGLQFLIQYYNGEERAKGNILERFSAQQFPDLHSELNLSSLELGDSALYFCASSDPYRGMSDTQYFGPGTRLTVL.

The chain employs TRBV6-1 and TRBJ2-3, with 8 bases identical to TRBD2. CDR1 is MNHNS, CDR2 SASEGT, per germline. The CDR3 spans 16 residues. V trimming: 1 base; J trimming: 2 bases; junction bases outside the gene matches: 5. The CDR3 sequence is CASSEGWTSFTDTQYF. Written as DNA, the CDR3 is TGTGCCAGCAGTGAAGGATGGACTAGCTTCACAGATACGCAGTATTTT.

The chain carries TRBV6-4 and TRBJ2-7, with D perhaps matching TRBD1 (5 bases). The CDR3 is made up of 14 amino acids. V shed 8 bases and J shed 4 bases, with 18 bases lying between them. CDR1 and CDR2 (germline): MRHNA, SNTAGT. CDR3 nucleotides: TGTGCCAGCCCCTGGGCCAGGGAAACATACGAGCAGTACTTC. Translated: CASPWARETYEQYF.

The chain carries TRBV6-5 and TRBJ2-7; 9 bases line up with TRBD2. Germline-derived CDR1 and CDR2 are MNHEY and SVGAGI. V lost 7 bases to trimming and J lost 3 bases; unmatched junction nucleotides: 7. This CDR3 region has 14 residues. The DNA for the CDR3 is TGTGCCAGCAAGATTAGCGGGGGCTACTACGAGCAGTACTTC. Its protein product is CASKISGGYYEQYF.

V and J are TRBV9 and TRBJ1-5; TRBD1 agrees at 7 bases. This CDR3 contains 14 residues. J gave up 7 bases and V 3 bases, and 7 bases lay outside the gene matches. In germline, CDR1 is SGDLS, CDR2 YYNGEE. CDR3 in DNA: TGTGCCAGCAGCGAAGGGGGCGGAAGCCAGCCCCAGCATTTT. It codes for CASSEGGGSQPQHF.

The V and J genes are TRBV11-2 and TRBJ2-5, with 10 bases aligning to TRBD2. The CDR3 covers 14 residues. Germline CDR1 and CDR2: SGHAT and FQNNGV. The V and J ends lost 5 bases and 4 bases, in that order; junction bases with no gene match: 4. CDR3 in DNA: TGTGCCAGCAGCCCCCGACTAGCGGGAGAGACCCAGTACTTC. It translates to CASSPRLAGETQYF.

The gene calls are TRBV28 and TRBJ2-1, with D possibly TRBD1 on 6 matching bases. The CDR3 is 15 residues long. V lost 6 bases and J 4 bases, leaving 16 bases between the germline ends. Germline loops: CDR1 MDHEN, CDR2 SYDVKM. The CDR3 loop is CASRTDIRGYNEQFF. The CDR3, as DNA: TGTGCCAGCAGGACCGACATTAGGGGGTACAATGAGCAGTTCTTC.

This chain joins TRBV7-8 and TRBJ2-5, with 8 bases lining up with TRBD2. This CDR3 is built from 15 residues. The germline V gene has CDR1 SGHVS and CDR2 FQNEAQ. Losses at the gene ends were 1 base for V and 4 bases for J; bases not matched to a gene: 5. The chain's CDR3 is CASSLVSAGVETQYF. Written as DNA, the CDR3 is TGTGCCAGCAGCTTAGTTTCAGCGGGAGTAGAGACCCAGTACTTC.

This clone appeared once. This chain uses TRBV6-5 with TRBJ1-1; D might be TRBD1 (6 bases). The germline V and J ends were trimmed by 0 bases and 7 bases, with 12 bases remaining between them. This CDR3 has 14 amino acids. The germline V gene encodes CDR1 MNHEY and CDR2 SVGAGI. The CDR3 nucleotides read TGTGCCAGCAGTTACTCGACCAGGGGAGGTGAAGCTTTCTTT. This codes for CASSYSTRGGEAFF.

About this clone: In the same sample, other DNA sequences code for this CDR3. This sequence joins TRBV4-1 and TRBJ2-1; no reliable D call. Germline-derived CDR1 and CDR2 are MGHRA and YSYEKL. The CDR3 totals 13 residues. V lost 0 bases, J lost 3 bases, and 3 bases lay in between. CDR3 residues: CASSQEGYNEQFF. The CDR3 nucleotides are TGCGCCAGCAGCCAAGAAGGCTACAATGAGCAGTTCTTC.

This rearrangement joins TRBV19 to TRBJ1-5, with TRBD1 as a possible D gene (5 bases). This CDR3 has 15 amino acids. Germline CDR1 is LNHDA and CDR2 is SQIVND (reference sequence). Trimming cost V 3 bases and J 3 bases, with 12 bases left between them. CDR3 protein: CASSIGGAFNQPQHF. The CDR3 DNA reads TGTGCCAGTAGTATCGGTGGGGCTTTCAATCAGCCCCAGCATTTT.

The chain has TRBV27 and TRBJ2-1; 7 bases are a match to TRBD1. The CDR3 is 15 residues long. Looked up from germline, CDR1 is MNHEY and CDR2 is SMNVEV (reference sequence). After removal of 6 bases from V and 4 bases from J, the junction contained 9 bases not matched to a gene. Here the CDR3 DNA reads TGTGCCAGCAGCAAGCTCCGGGACAGTTACAATGAGCAGTTCTTC. It specifies CASSKLRDSYNEQFF.